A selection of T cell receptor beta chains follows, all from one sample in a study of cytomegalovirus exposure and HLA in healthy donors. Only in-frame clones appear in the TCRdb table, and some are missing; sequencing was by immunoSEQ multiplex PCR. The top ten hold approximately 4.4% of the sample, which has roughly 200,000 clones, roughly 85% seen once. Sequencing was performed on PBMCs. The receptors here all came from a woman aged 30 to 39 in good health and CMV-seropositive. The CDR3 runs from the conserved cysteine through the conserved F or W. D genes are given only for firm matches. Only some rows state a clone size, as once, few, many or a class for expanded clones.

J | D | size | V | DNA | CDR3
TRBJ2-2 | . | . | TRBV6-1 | TGTGCCAGCAAAGACAGGAACACCGGGGAGCTGTTTTTT | CASKDRNTGELFF
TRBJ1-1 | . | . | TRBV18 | TGTGCCAGCTCCCTGGAGTCTAACACTGAAGCTTTCTTT | CASSLESNTEAFF
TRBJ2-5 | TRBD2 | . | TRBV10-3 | TGTGCCATCAGTGAATCCGGGACTAGGGGAGTGGCCCAGTACTTC | CAISESGTRGVAQYF
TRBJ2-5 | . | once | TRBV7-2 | TGTGCCAGCAGCGTGGACAGAAAAGAGACCCAGTACTTC | CASSVDRKETQYF
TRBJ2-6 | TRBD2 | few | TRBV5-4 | TGTGCCAGCAGCTTACCCCTAGCGGGGGTTTCCCGCGTCCTGACTTTC | CASSLPLAGVSRVLTF
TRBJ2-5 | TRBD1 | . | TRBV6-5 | TGTGCCAGCAGTTACGGGGACAGGGCGGAAGAGACCCAGTACTTC | CASSYGDRAEETQYF
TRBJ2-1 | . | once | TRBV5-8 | TGTGCCAGCAGCTTGGTTGGAGGCCTCAATGAGCAGTTCTTC | CASSLVGGLNEQFF
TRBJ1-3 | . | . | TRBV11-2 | TGTGCCAGCAACGACTTAACTGGAAACACCATATATTTT | CASNDLTGNTIYF
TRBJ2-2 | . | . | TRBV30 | TGTGCCTGGACGCGCACCGGGGAGCTGTTTTTT | CAWTRTGELFF
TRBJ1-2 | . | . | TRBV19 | TGTGCCAGTAGTATAGGGGGGCGCAACTATGGCTACACCTTC | CASSIGGRNYGYTF
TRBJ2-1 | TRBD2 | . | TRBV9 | TGTGCCAGCAGCCCTCGGACTAGCGGGGGTCATATCTACAATGAGCAGTTCTTC | CASSPRTSGGHIYNEQFF
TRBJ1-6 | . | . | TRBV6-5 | TGTGCCAGCAGTCCCCCCGGTAATTCACCCCTCCACTTT | CASSPPGNSPLHF
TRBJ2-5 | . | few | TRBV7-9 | TGTGCCAGCAGCTTATGGTTGGGTACGGGGGAGACCCAGTACTTC | CASSLWLGTGETQYF
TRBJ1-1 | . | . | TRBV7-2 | TGTGCCAGCAGCTCGGAGTTATACACTGAAGCTTTCTTT | CASSSELYTEAFF
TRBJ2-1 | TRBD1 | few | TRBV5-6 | TGTGCCAGCAGCTTCGGGACAGGGGGCTTAACTGAGCAGTTCTTC | CASSFGTGGLTEQFF
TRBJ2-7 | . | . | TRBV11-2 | TGTGCCAGCAGCTTGAACGGCAGGGTCGGCGAGCAGTACTTC | CASSLNGRVGEQYF
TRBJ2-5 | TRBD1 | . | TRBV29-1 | TGCAGCGTTGGAGGGGGACAGGGGCAAGAGACCCAGTACTTC | CSVGGGQGQETQYF
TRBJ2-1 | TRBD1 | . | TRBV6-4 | TGTGCCAGCAGTTATATGGGGACAGGGGGCTACAATGAGCAGTTCTTC | CASSYMGTGGYNEQFF
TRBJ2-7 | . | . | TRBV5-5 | TGTGCCAGCAGCTTGAAGGGGCAGAACGAGCAGTACTTC | CASSLKGQNEQYF
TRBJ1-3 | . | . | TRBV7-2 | TGTGCCAGCACCCACCACGGCGGAGGGAGTTACACCATATATTTT | CASTHHGGGSYTIYF
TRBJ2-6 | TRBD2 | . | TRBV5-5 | TGTGCCAGCAGCTTGGAGGAGCGGGGGCCCTGGGATCCTGGGGCCAACGTCCTGACTTTC | CASSLEERGPWDPGANVLTF
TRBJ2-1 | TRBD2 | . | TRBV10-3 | TGTGCCATCAGTGAGAGTATTAGAAGACTAGCGGAAACCTACAATGAGCAGTTCTTC | CAISESIRRLAETYNEQFF
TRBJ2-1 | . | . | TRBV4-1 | TGCGCCAGCAGCCAAGATGTGAGCTACAATGAGCAGTTCTTC | CASSQDVSYNEQFF
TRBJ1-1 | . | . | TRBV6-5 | TGTGCCAGCAGCTCCAAGACTGGGGCTTTCTTT | CASSSKTGAFF
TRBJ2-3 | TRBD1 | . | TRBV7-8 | TGTGCCAGCTTTGGACAGGGAAGGAATACGCAGTATTTT | CASFGQGRNTQYF
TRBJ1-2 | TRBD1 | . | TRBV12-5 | TGTGCTAGTGGTTCACCCGGGACAGGCTTGGGCTATGGCTACACCTTC | CASGSPGTGLGYGYTF
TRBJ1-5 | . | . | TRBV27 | TGTGCCAGCACATCCTTCTTCCGGGGGAAACAGCCCCAGCATTTT | CASTSFFRGKQPQHF
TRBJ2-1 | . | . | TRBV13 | TGTGCCAGCAGCGCCCGGGAATCAAGCCACAATGAGCAGTTCTTC | CASSARESSHNEQFF
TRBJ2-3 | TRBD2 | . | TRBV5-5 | TGTGCCAGCAGCTTAGGCGGGAGCTTAGGTGATACGCAGTATTTT | CASSLGGSLGDTQYF
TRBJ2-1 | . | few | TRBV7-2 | TGTGCCAGCAGCTTGGGGGCAGACGCTTACAATGAGCAGTTCTTC | CASSLGADAYNEQFF
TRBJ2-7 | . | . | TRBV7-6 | TGTGCCAGCAGCTTAATTCGTGGAGGGACCTACGAGCAGTACTTC | CASSLIRGGTYEQYF
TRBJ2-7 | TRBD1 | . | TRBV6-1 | TGTGCCAGCAGTGAGACAGGGGAGAGCTCCTACGAGCAGTACTTC | CASSETGESSYEQYF
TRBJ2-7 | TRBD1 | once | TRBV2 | TGTGCCAGCAGTGACTACAGGGGAAATTTCGACGAGCAGTACTTC | CASSDYRGNFDEQYF
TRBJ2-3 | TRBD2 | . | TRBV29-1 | TGCAGCGTTGAGAGCGGGATAAGCACAGATACGCAGTATTTT | CSVESGISTDTQYF
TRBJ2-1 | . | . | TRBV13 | TGTGCCAGCAGCCAAAGGACTACCTACAATGAGCAGTTCTTC | CASSQRTTYNEQFF
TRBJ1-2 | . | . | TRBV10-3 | TGTGCCATCAGTGGGGAGGGGGTCTATGGCTACACCTTC | CAISGEGVYGYTF
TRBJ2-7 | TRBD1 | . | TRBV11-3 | TGTGCCAGCAGCTTACCCGGACAGGGGGCTTACGAGCAGTACTTC | CASSLPGQGAYEQYF
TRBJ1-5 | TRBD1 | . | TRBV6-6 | TGTGCCAGCAGTTCACAGGGGGGGAATCAGCCCCAGCATTTT | CASSSQGGNQPQHF